This T cell receptor (beta chain) appears in the sequencing data of a study of T cells in tuberculosis. Looking at the study overall: This South African cohort compared adolescents with or without latent tuberculosis against adults with active tuberculosis.

This CDR3 spans 14 amino acids. The trim removed 7 bases at V and 3 bases at J, leaving 6 bases unmatched. CDR1 and CDR2 (germline): MNHEY, SVGAGI. Points on this clone: Antigen specificity is unknown.

Points from the study as a whole: Active tuberculosis TCR-alpha repertoires lay closer to GMM-specific TCRs than IGRA-negative controls, suggesting clonal expansion. Cases with active tuberculosis were adults, while controls were adolescents.

Produced via immunoSEQ multiplex PCR; TCRdb's table is partial and in-frame only. The sample lists 37,000 or so clones; almost 95% were seen once. Sequenced material: PBMCs. This sequence joins TRBV6-5 and TRBJ2-3; 8 nucleotides match TRBD1. The sequence came from a donor under 30 with latent tuberculosis or without tuberculosis infection. Some clones in this sample may be carry-over from other donors' samples. The CDR3 loop reads CASTLGQGTDTQYF. CDR3 bases: TGTGCCAGCACCCTAGGACAGGGTACAGATACGCAGTATTTT.